The 4 T cell receptor beta chains in this list originate from one sample, sequenced in a study of glioma-infiltrating T cells. TCR alpha and beta CDR3 regions were amplified from RNA using iRepertoire nested multiplex PCR. TCRdb fed the multiplex PCR reads into MiXCR, producing one record per CDR3 protein. The table has under 200,000 distinct CDR3 sequences, about 47% seen once. The specimen was glioma tissue, nonneoplastic brain tissue, or PBMCs (not recorded which). Receptor source: a human donor with low-grade glioma or glioblastoma, undergoing nonglioma brain surgery, or in good health (not recorded which).

In its sample, this clonotype was seen a few times. The chain uses TRBV29-1 and TRBJ1-1; D remains unclear. V was clipped by 4 bases and J by 6 bases, with 9 bases between them. Germline-derived CDR1 and CDR2 are SQVTM and ANQGSEA. The CDR3 is made up of 11 amino acids. CDR3 region: CSVGPYPEAFF. The CDR3 DNA is TGCAGCGTTGGACCGTACCCTGAAGCTTTCTTT.

In the case of this clonotype: A much larger clone is a single base away; this may be a read error. The chain employs TRBV20-1 and TRBJ2-5; a weak D match, TRBD2 (6 bases). Germline loops: CDR1 DFQATT, CDR2 SNEGSKA (reference sequence). CDR3 size: 15 residues. CDR3: CSARAGWEEAETKYF. The CDR3 bases are TGCAGTGCTAGAGCGGGGTGGGAGGAGGCAGAGACCAAGTACTTC.

The CDR3 DNA reads TGTGCCATCATTCAACCACCCCTTAGGAGACTACAGTTCTTC. Protein sequence: CAIIQPPLRRLQFF. The chain is built from TRBV28 and TRBJ2-1; D possibly corresponds to TRBD2 (5 bases). The V and J ends lost 10 bases and 13 bases respectively, with 26 bases between them. This CDR3 region has 14 residues. Germline V gene sequence: CDR1 MDHEN, CDR2 SYDVKM.

On this clonotype itself: An end of the junction differs from the germline gene, which may be a read error. V gene TRBV7-9 combines with J gene TRBJ2-5, with 10 bases identical to TRBD1. Germline V gene lookup returns CDR1 SEHNR and CDR2 FQNEAQ (reference sequence). CDR3 length: 14 amino acids. The CDR3 region has the DNA TGCGCCAGAAGCTTAGGGGACAGGGGACAGACCCAGTACTTC. Translating gives CARSLGDRGQTQYF.